A single sample is the source of the 24 T cell receptor beta chains below, sequenced in a study of cytomegalovirus exposure and HLA in healthy donors (dated by TCRdb to 2016 to 2017). The library relied on the immunoSEQ multiplex PCR assay. TCRdb mirrors the immuneACCESS table, restricted to in-frame sequences. Some clones are absent from its copies; in checked studies, under half trace to an unresolved V gene, and the reason for the others is unknown. The sample includes about 88,000 clones, with 80% to 85% observed a single time. Around 10% of the sample lies in the top ten. Sequencing was carried out using PBMCs. All receptors derive from a young woman in good health and CMV-seropositive.

This clone was counted once. As DNA, the CDR3 is TGTGCCAGCAGGACTAGCGGGGGGTGGGATACGCAGTATTTT. This encodes CASRTSGGWDTQYF. The V and J genes are TRBV6-1 and TRBJ2-3, with TRBD2 matching over 13 bases. V shed 6 bases, J shed 6 bases, and the junction held 3 bases outside the gene matches. The CDR3 covers 14 residues. Per germline, CDR1 MNHNS and CDR2 SASEGT.

With respect to this clone: At one end, the junction sequence differs from germline, possibly due to a read error. The rearrangement joins TRBV11-2 to TRBJ1-1, with D possibly being TRBD1 (6 bases). Germline lookup yields CDR1 SGHAT and CDR2 FQNNGV. The CDR3 is made up of 12 amino acids. The CDR3 DNA sequence: TGTGCCAGCAGCGTAGACAGGTATGAAACTTTCTTT. It yields the protein CASSVDRYETFF.

The rearrangement links TRBV29-1 to TRBJ2-7; 7 positions agree with TRBD2. Germline CDR1 and CDR2: SQVTM and ANQGSEA. CDR3 size: 14 residues. The junction had 9 bases not matched to a gene; V was cut back by 7 bases and J by 0 bases. The CDR3 protein is CSALLAASSYEQYF. For the CDR3, the DNA is TGCAGCGCTCTTCTAGCGGCTAGCTCCTACGAGCAGTACTTC.

This clone was seen just once. This chain connects TRBV19 to TRBJ2-7; possible D gene TRBD1, 6 bases. V lost 3 bases and J lost 2, with 11 bases in between. CDR1 is LNHDA, CDR2 SQIVND, per germline (reference sequence). The CDR3 spans 14 residues. This chain's CDR3 is CASSIDRTPYEQYF. CDR3 nucleotide sequence: TGTGCCAGTAGTATCGACAGGACCCCCTACGAGCAGTACTTC.

The J gene is TRBJ2-2, the V gene TRBV2; TRBD1 matches 8 bases. Germline CDR1 reads SNHLY; CDR2 reads FYNNEI. CDR3 size: 15 residues. V was pared by 5 bases and J by 7 bases, with 9 bases of the junction left unmatched. The CDR3 DNA is TGTGCCAGCAGTTTCCCCCAGGGGGCGGGCGGGGAGCTGTTTTTT. Amino acid sequence: CASSFPQGAGGELFF.

The rearrangement uses TRBV28 and TRBJ1-3; 7 bases agree with TRBD1. The CDR3 totals 16 residues. Germline V gene data show CDR1 as MDHEN and CDR2 as SYDVKM. The V segment lost 6 bases and the J segment 9 bases; nucleotides outside the gene matches: 17. Here the CDR3 DNA reads TGTGCCAGCAGACCTTTAGGACAGGTTCGTGTAGCCACCATATATTTT. This codes for CASRPLGQVRVATIYF.

V usage is TRBV10-1 and J usage is TRBJ1-5, with D maybe TRBD1 (5 bases). Trimming removed 4 bases at V and 6 bases at J, with 19 bases between. The CDR3 contains 16 residues. The germline V gene encodes CDR1 WNHNN and CDR2 SYGVQD (reference sequence). CDR3 DNA sequence: TGCGCCAGCAGTGGTCGGGACTCGGAGACGAGTCAGCCCCAGCATTTT. This translates into CASSGRDSETSQPQHF.

The genes are TRBV19 and TRBJ1-1; 7 bases fit TRBD1. With 7 bases clipped from V and 0 bases from J, the junction kept 11 bases outside the gene matches. CDR1 is LNHDA, CDR2 SQIVND, per germline (reference sequence). This CDR3 has 16 amino acids. The CDR3: CASTLRQGWMNTEAFF. The CDR3 nucleotides are TGTGCCAGTACCCTTAGACAGGGTTGGATGAACACTGAAGCTTTCTTT.

Written as DNA, the CDR3 is TGTGCCAGCGCACTATACAGGGGTGGGACTGAAGCTTTCTTT. This translates into CASALYRGGTEAFF. The chain links TRBV6-1 to TRBJ1-1, with TRBD1 matching over 7 bases. V lost 8 bases, J lost 5 bases, and 11 bases stayed unmatched. Germline values: CDR1 MNHNS, CDR2 SASEGT. The CDR3 sequence is 14 residues long.

The chain uses TRBV14 and TRBJ2-5; no firm D call. Germline CDR1 SGHDN, CDR2 FVKESK. The CDR3 has 12 amino acids. The V gene lost 4 bases and the J gene lost 4 bases, with 7 bases spanning the gap. The CDR3 loop is CASSRVLETQYF. CDR3 bases: TGTGCCAGCAGCCGCGTGTTAGAGACCCAGTACTTC.

This clone has only a few counts. The genes are TRBV6-4 and TRBJ1-2; possible D gene TRBD1, 5 bases. With 0 bases removed from V and 9 bases from J, the gap between germline ends came to 23 bases. The germline gives CDR1 MRHNA, CDR2 SNTAGT. The CDR3 is 17 residues long. CDR3 residues: CASSDSGSFGGLRSYTF. As DNA, the CDR3 is TGTGCCAGCAGTGACTCGGGTTCATTCGGGGGTCTACGGAGCTACACCTTC.

The rearrangement joins TRBV5-1 to TRBJ2-1; 9 nucleotides line up with TRBD2. The germline CDR1 and CDR2 sequences are SGHRS and YFSETQ. The CDR3 sequence is 15 residues long. The trim removed 1 base at V and 9 bases at J, leaving 8 bases unmatched. CDR3 sequence: CASSLPAGGRSEQFF. The CDR3 nucleotides are TGCGCCAGCAGCTTGCCAGCGGGGGGCAGGAGTGAGCAGTTCTTC.

The chain has TRBV5-1 and TRBJ1-2; TRBD1 aligns across 10 bases. Germline values: CDR1 SGHRS, CDR2 YFSETQ. The CDR3 is 16 residues long. V shed 4 bases and J 2 bases; nucleotides not matched to a gene: 8. The CDR3 DNA reads TGCGCCAGCAGCGGGTCCGGGACAGGGGTAAACTATGGCTACACCTTC. Translating it yields CASSGSGTGVNYGYTF.

The chain is built from TRBV4-3 and TRBJ2-1, with 7 bases fitting TRBD2. Germline CDR1 LGHNA, CDR2 YSLEER. J lost 0 bases, V lost 0 bases, and 2 bases had no gene match. The CDR3 runs to 16 residues. The CDR3 loop is CASSQDGGGSYNEQFF. The CDR3 DNA reads TGCGCCAGCAGCCAAGATGGGGGGGGCTCCTACAATGAGCAGTTCTTC.

V usage is TRBV9 and J usage is TRBJ2-2; D remains unclear. The ends were cut back, 3 bases at V and 5 bases at J, with 5 bases in the middle. The germline CDR1 and CDR2 sequences are SGDLS and YYNGEE. There are 12 residues in the CDR3. CDR3 in amino acids: CASSGRTGELFF. For the CDR3, the DNA is TGTGCCAGCAGCGGCAGAACCGGGGAGCTGTTTTTT.

The gene calls are TRBV6-6 and TRBJ1-1; 9 positions match TRBD1. Per the germline V gene, CDR1 is MNHNY and CDR2 is SVGAGI (reference sequence). V lost 7 bases and J lost 3; bases outside the gene matches: 9. This CDR3 comprises 15 residues. The CDR3, as DNA: TGTGCCAGCACCCAGGGACAGGGAGGGCACACTGAAGCTTTCTTT. Amino acids: CASTQGQGGHTEAFF.

The rearrangement uses TRBV7-9 and TRBJ1-2, with D possibly matching TRBD1 (5 bases). This CDR3 region has 13 residues. V was trimmed by 5 bases and J by 3 bases, leaving 10 bases between them. The germline CDR1 and CDR2 sequences are SEHNR and FQNEAQ (reference sequence). CDR3 nucleotides: TGTGCCAGCAGCCAGGACACTGACTATGGCTACACCTTC. It translates to CASSQDTDYGYTF.

The chain recombines TRBV6-6 with TRBJ2-1; 8 bases agree with TRBD2. Germline-derived CDR1 and CDR2 are MNHNY and SVGAGI (reference sequence). The CDR3 is made up of 15 amino acids. J gave up 7 bases and V 0 bases, and 5 bases lay outside the gene matches. The CDR3 loop is CASSYSGGGQNEQFF. The CDR3 region has the DNA TGTGCCAGCAGTTACTCCGGGGGGGGGCAGAATGAGCAGTTCTTC.

The chain employs TRBV28 and TRBJ2-6; 9 positions match TRBD1. The CDR3 has 17 amino acids. After removal of 3 bases from V and 4 bases from J, the junction contained 7 bases not matched to a gene. Germline values: CDR1 MDHEN, CDR2 SYDVKM. The CDR3 here is CASSFLDRGTGANVLTF. The CDR3 DNA follows: TGTGCCAGCAGTTTTCTCGACAGGGGGACAGGGGCCAACGTCCTGACTTTC.

This CDR3 is CASSLEGHRTDTQYF. The CDR3, as DNA: TGCGCCAGCAGCTTGGAGGGACATCGCACAGATACGCAGTATTTT. This chain connects TRBV5-1 to TRBJ2-3, with D maybe TRBD1 (6 bases). From germline, CDR1 is SGHRS and CDR2 YFSETQ. CDR3 length: 15 residues. V was cut by 0 bases and J by 1 base, with 9 bases left in between.

V and J are TRBV2 and TRBJ1-6; TRBD1 matches 8 bases. Trimming removed 6 bases from V and 0 bases from J; junction bases left unmatched: 16. This CDR3 is built from 20 residues. Germline CDR1 SNHLY, CDR2 FYNNEI. The CDR3 region has the DNA TGTGCCAGCAGAACCTTCAGGGGGCCCCGCTCTAGCTCCTATAATTCACCCCTCCACTTT. This codes for CASRTFRGPRSSSYNSPLHF. Using reference TRBV2 and TRBJ1-6 for the parts outside the CDR3, the full variable domain is EPEVTQTPSHQVTQMGQEVILRCVPISNHLYFYWYRQILGQKVEFLVSFYNNEISEKSEIFDDQFSVERPDGSNFTLKIRSTKLEDSAMYFCASRTFRGPRSSSYNSPLHFGNGTRLTVT.

J is TRBJ1-2 and V is TRBV5-8, with D tentatively TRBD1 (5 bases). Trimming removed 3 bases at V and 3 bases at J, with 9 bases between. The germline CDR1 and CDR2 sequences are SGHTS and YDEGEE. The CDR3 extends over 13 amino acids. CDR3: CASSSRDYYGYTF. The CDR3 nucleotides read TGTGCCAGCAGCTCCCGGGACTACTATGGCTACACCTTC.

The chain combines TRBV5-1 with TRBJ1-1, with D possibly matching TRBD1 (5 bases). The CDR3 has 13 residues. CDR1 and CDR2 (germline): SGHRS, YFSETQ. The germline V and J ends were trimmed by 3 bases and 6 bases, with 12 bases remaining between them. The CDR3 sequence: CASSSLGGAEAFF. In DNA form, the CDR3 reads TGCGCCAGCAGCTCCCTGGGGGGAGCTGAAGCTTTCTTT. The whole variable domain, remainder taken from reference TRBV5-1 and TRBJ1-1, is KAGVTQTPRYLIKTRGQQVTLSCSPISGHRSVSWYQQTPGQGLQFLFEYFSETQRNKGNFPGRFSGRQFSNSRSEMNVSTLELGDSALYLCASSSLGGAEAFFGQGTRLTVV.

The table lists this clone with a count of one. V gene TRBV4-2 combines with J gene TRBJ2-1, with 11 bases lining up with TRBD2. This CDR3 has 18 amino acids. The germline gives CDR1 LGHNA, CDR2 YNFKEQ. The ends lost 2 bases at V and 3 bases at J; junction bases unmatched: 9. The CDR3: CASSQPDPGTSGYNEQFF. As DNA, the CDR3 is TGTGCCAGCAGCCAACCGGACCCCGGGACTAGCGGCTACAATGAGCAGTTCTTC.